This T cell receptor (beta chain) was obtained from a study of cytomegalovirus exposure and HLA in healthy donors. General observations from the study: Specific recognition of CMV antigens was confirmed in vitro for three chains (all CMV-associated). Cytomegalovirus association was listed for about 180 TCR beta chains.

Some clones are missing from TCRdb's copy, which holds only in-frame ones; the method was immunoSEQ multiplex PCR. The sample lists 250,000 to 350,000 clones, 86% seen once, with about 0.8% in the top ten. This clone was counted once. Antigen specificity is unknown. The donors were in the approximately 130-subject validation cohort; that cohort was separate from the roughly 700-subject first cohort. The TCR was taken from a woman aged 18-35 years in good health and CMV-seronegative. Material for sequencing was PBMCs.

CDR3 sequence (DNA): TGTGCCTGGAGAACGACAGGGAGAGCTTTCTTT. This gives the protein CAWRTTGRAFF. V and J are TRBV30 and TRBJ1-1; TRBD1 agrees at 7 bases. CDR3 length equals 11 residues. Germline loops: CDR1 GTSNPN, CDR2 SVGIG (reference sequence). V was pared by 3 bases and J by 10 bases, with 5 bases of the junction left unmatched.